A single sample gave rise to the 25 T cell receptor beta chains below, sequenced in a study of shared clonotypes between healthy human individuals. The method was immunoSEQ multiplex PCR; TCRdb's version includes in-frame clones alone and lacks a portion of them. The sample has over a million clones; roughly 97% are singletons. Sequenced input: naive CD4+ T cells sorted from blood. Noted subset: CD45RA+ positively selected. All receptors come from a young man in good health.

V gene TRBV14 combines with J gene TRBJ1-1, with D perhaps TRBD1 (5 bases). Trimming stripped 0 bases from V and 1 base from J, with 9 bases between. The CDR3 totals 15 residues. Germline CDR1 SGHDN, CDR2 FVKESK. CDR3 region: CASSQDKRGNTEAFF. CDR3 nucleotides: TGTGCCAGCAGCCAAGATAAAAGGGGGAACACTGAAGCTTTCTTT.

The V call is TRBV18, the J call TRBJ2-7; tentative D call: TRBD1 (5 bases). V was cut by 5 bases and J by 2 bases, with 13 bases left in between. This CDR3 has 14 residues. Germline CDR1 KGHSH, CDR2 LQKENI. This CDR3 is CASSSTETTYEQYF. In DNA, the CDR3 is TGTGCCAGCTCATCGACAGAAACCACCTACGAGCAGTACTTC.

The chain has TRBV5-1 and TRBJ2-2; no clear D. The length of the CDR3 is 13 residues. Deletions cut 3 bases from V and 6 bases from J, with 9 bases between. Per the germline V gene, CDR1 is SGHRS and CDR2 is YFSETQ. CDR3 amino acids: CASSWGTSGELFF. The CDR3 DNA reads TGCGCCAGCAGCTGGGGTACATCCGGGGAGCTGTTTTTT.

The rearrangement joins TRBV18 to TRBJ1-4; TRBD1 aligns across 7 bases. Losses at the gene ends were 10 bases for V and 0 bases for J; bases not matched to a gene: 11. Germline V CDR1 and CDR2: KGHSH, LQKENI. CDR3 size: 16 residues. The CDR3 reads CATRDSDAATNEKLFF. DNA for the CDR3: TGTGCCACCCGGGACAGCGACGCCGCAACTAATGAAAAACTGTTTTTT.

As for this clone: Within the sample, other DNA sequences also encode this same CDR3. V is TRBV28 and J is TRBJ1-5; D gene ambiguous. V shed 3 bases and J shed 5 bases, with 5 bases lying between them. The CDR3 sequence is 12 residues long. CDR1 is MDHEN and CDR2 is SYDVKM in the germline V gene. This chain's CDR3 is CASSLLDQPQHF. CDR3 bases: TGTGCCAGCAGTTTGCTAGATCAGCCCCAGCATTTT.

This chain connects TRBV5-3 to TRBJ1-2; 7 positions match TRBD1. TRBV5-3 is marked as an open reading frame, function uncertain. Trimming removed 2 bases from V and 4 bases from J; junction bases left unmatched: 5. The CDR3 loop spans 14 amino acids. The chain's CDR3 is CARSLVGQAYGYTF. CDR3 sequence (DNA): TGTGCCAGAAGCTTAGTAGGACAGGCCTATGGCTACACCTTC.

This sequence joins TRBV14 and TRBJ2-3; 10 bases map to TRBD2. The CDR3 is 18 amino acids. Trimming at V came to 0 bases and at J to 6 bases, leaving 12 bases not matched to a gene. Germline assignment: CDR1 SGHDN and CDR2 FVKESK. The CDR3, as DNA: TGTGCCAGCAGCCAAGATACGGCGCTAGCGGGAGTTGATGATACGCAGTATTTT. Protein sequence: CASSQDTALAGVDDTQYF. The full variable domain, completed using reference TRBV14 and TRBJ2-3, is EAGVTQFPSHSVIEKGQTVTLRCDPISGHDNLYWYRRVMGKEIKFLLHFVKESKQDESGMPNNRFLAERTGGTYSTLKVQPAELEDSGVYFCASSQDTALAGVDDTQYFGPGTRLTVL.

About this clone: Other nucleotide sequences in the sample specify the same CDR3. The genes are TRBV9 and TRBJ2-7; 7 bases map to TRBD1. The length of the CDR3 is 15 residues. Germline CDR1 and CDR2: SGDLS and YYNGEE. Trimming at V came to 0 bases and at J to 1 base, leaving 4 bases not matched to a gene. This CDR3 reads CASSVGSGQSYEQYF. In DNA, the CDR3 is TGTGCCAGCAGCGTAGGTTCGGGACAGTCCTACGAGCAGTACTTC. Full variable domain (rest looked up from reference TRBV9 and TRBJ2-7): DSGVTQTPKHLITATGQRVTLRCSPRSGDLSVYWYQQSLDQGLQFLIQYYNGEERAKGNILERFSAQQFPDLHSELNLSSLELGDSALYFCASSVGSGQSYEQYFGPGTRLTVT.

The gene calls are TRBV18 and TRBJ2-7; TRBD2 might be the D (6 bases). V was pared by 1 base and J by 0 bases, with 16 bases between. The germline CDR1 and CDR2 sequences are KGHSH and LQKENI. This CDR3 is 17 amino acids long. The CDR3 coding sequence is TGTGCCAGCTCACCACTTCCGCCGGCTAGCGCCTCCTACGAGCAGTACTTC. Its protein is CASSPLPPASASYEQYF.

This chain uses TRBV5-1 with TRBJ2-3; 13 bases match TRBD2. There are 19 residues in the CDR3. From germline, CDR1 is SGHRS and CDR2 YFSETQ. Trimming removed 0 bases from V and 3 bases from J; junction bases left unmatched: 10. The CDR3 here is CASSLAGLAGDRRTDTQYF. CDR3 nucleotides: TGCGCCAGCAGCTTGGCCGGACTAGCGGGAGATAGGAGGACAGATACGCAGTATTTT. Looking up the rest from reference TRBV5-1 and TRBJ2-3 gives the full variable domain: KAGVTQTPRYLIKTRGQQVTLSCSPISGHRSVSWYQQTPGQGLQFLFEYFSETQRNKGNFPGRFSGRQFSNSRSEMNVSTLELGDSALYLCASSLAGLAGDRRTDTQYFGPGTRLTVL.

This clone appeared a single time. This sequence joins TRBV5-1 and TRBJ2-2, with 8 bases identical to TRBD1. The CDR3 has 15 residues. Germline V gene sequence: CDR1 SGHRS, CDR2 YFSETQ. J lost 2 bases, V lost 7 bases, and 7 bases had no gene match. CDR3 protein: CASETGTGNTGELFF. The CDR3, as DNA: TGCGCCAGCGAGACCGGGACAGGAAACACCGGGGAGCTGTTTTTT.

The chain links TRBV5-1 to TRBJ2-7; TRBD1 agrees at 11 bases. The V segment lost 3 bases and the J segment 6 bases; nucleotides outside the gene matches: 8. Germline lookup yields CDR1 SGHRS and CDR2 YFSETQ. This CDR3 is built from 15 residues. The CDR3 DNA follows: TGCGCCAGCAGCTCCGGACAGGGGGCCTCGGTCGAGCAGTACTTC. It is translated as CASSSGQGASVEQYF.

A note on this clone: A junction end diverges from the germline sequence, so it may reflect a read error. V gene TRBV28 combines with J gene TRBJ1-2, with D unresolved. The germline CDR1 and CDR2 sequences are MDHEN and SYDVKM. The CDR3 has 11 amino acids. CDR3 protein: CASGLNYGYTF. The CDR3 bases are TGTGCCAGCGGTTTAAACTATGGCTACACCTTC.

The genes are TRBV10-2 and TRBJ2-7; 7 bases are a match to TRBD1. V was pared by 2 bases and J by 6 bases, with 16 bases of the junction left unmatched. CDR3 size: 17 residues. Germline V gene lookup returns CDR1 WSHSY and CDR2 SAAADI. CDR3 sequence (DNA): TGCGCCAGCAGTGAGCAGCGGAAAGGGGGCCTCTACTCCGAGCAGTACTTC. Translation gives CASSEQRKGGLYSEQYF.

This chain links TRBV18 with TRBJ2-1; D gene ambiguous. Germline CDR1 reads KGHSH; CDR2 reads LQKENI. Trimming cost V 3 bases and J 7 bases, with 4 bases left between them. This CDR3 is 11 amino acids long. DNA of the CDR3: TGTGCCAGCTCACCTGAGAATGAGCAGTTCTTC. Encoded protein: CASSPENEQFF.

V and J are TRBV2 and TRBJ2-2; 15 bases are shared with TRBD2. V lost 4 bases to trimming and J lost 7 bases; unmatched junction nucleotides: 7. Germline V CDR1 and CDR2: SNHLY, FYNNEI. This CDR3 spans 17 amino acids. CDR3 nucleotide sequence: TGTGCCAGCAGTGGGACTAGCGGGAGGGCCACGGTCGGGGAGCTGTTTTTT. Translation gives CASSGTSGRATVGELFF.

About this clone itself: The identical CDR3 is also encoded by other nucleotide sequences in the sample. This chain uses TRBV15 with TRBJ2-7; D may be TRBD2 (6 bases). V lost 1 base to trimming and J lost 0 bases, with 7 bases between them. The CDR3 extends over 14 amino acids. Germline V gene sequence: CDR1 LNHNV, CDR2 YYDKDF (reference sequence). The CDR3 sequence is CATSRGGDSYEQYF. For the CDR3, the DNA is TGTGCCACCAGCAGAGGGGGGGACTCCTACGAGCAGTACTTC.

In this sample, this clone turned up once. This chain connects TRBV5-1 to TRBJ2-7; TRBD1 matches 7 bases. Germline CDR1 and CDR2: SGHRS and YFSETQ. J gave up 4 bases and V 0 bases, and 7 bases lay outside the gene matches. This CDR3 has 15 amino acids. CDR3 residues: CASSLVGQVQYEQYF. The CDR3 DNA follows: TGCGCCAGCAGCTTGGTTGGACAGGTCCAATACGAGCAGTACTTC.

V usage is TRBV7-6 and J usage is TRBJ1-1; possibly TRBD1 for D (6 bases). The germline V gene encodes CDR1 SGHVS and CDR2 FNYEAQ. Between the trimmed V and J ends, which lost 1 base and 4 bases, there was a span of 19 bases. There are 17 residues in the CDR3. The CDR3 bases are TGTGCCAGCAGCTTAGTCGGTGTGGGGGCCACGACCACTGAAGCTTTCTTT. Its translation is CASSLVGVGATTTEAFF.

This clone occurred once. V is TRBV5-1 and J is TRBJ2-3; 15 bases are a match to TRBD2. The germline gives CDR1 SGHRS, CDR2 YFSETQ. Trimming cost V 0 bases and J 6 bases; bases outside gene matches: 8. The CDR3 runs to 18 residues. This CDR3 is CASSLGGLAGGTMDTQYF. The CDR3, as DNA: TGCGCCAGCAGCTTGGGGGGACTAGCGGGAGGAACTATGGATACGCAGTATTTT. Based on the CDR3 plus reference TRBV5-1 and TRBJ2-3, the full variable domain is KAGVTQTPRYLIKTRGQQVTLSCSPISGHRSVSWYQQTPGQGLQFLFEYFSETQRNKGNFPGRFSGRQFSNSRSEMNVSTLELGDSALYLCASSLGGLAGGTMDTQYFGPGTRLTVL.

This clone was seen only a few times. The V gene is TRBV28, the J gene TRBJ2-7; the match to TRBD1 covers 7 bases. Germline-derived CDR1 and CDR2 are MDHEN and SYDVKM. The CDR3 has 15 amino acids. Germline trimming cut 8 bases from V and 3 bases from J; bases unmatched to any gene: 13. The CDR3 is CASAGPGQSLYEQYF. CDR3 bases: TGTGCCAGCGCTGGGCCGGGACAGAGCCTCTACGAGCAGTACTTC. Filled out from reference TRBV28 and TRBJ2-7, the complete variable domain reads DVKVTQSSRYLVKRTGEKVFLECVQDMDHENMFWYRQDPGLGLRLIYFSYDVKMKEKGDIPEGYSVSREKKERFSLILESASTNQTSMYLCASAGPGQSLYEQYFGPGTRLTVT.

The V gene is TRBV7-9, the J gene TRBJ2-7, with 12 positions matching TRBD2. CDR1 is SEHNR and CDR2 is FQNEAQ in the germline V gene (reference sequence). The CDR3 spans 15 residues. V was pared by 5 bases and J by 4 bases, with 6 bases of the junction left unmatched. The CDR3 coding sequence is TGTGCCAGCAGCCCCACCGGGACTAGCGGGTACGAGCAGTACTTC. Encoded protein: CASSPTGTSGYEQYF. Full variable domain (rest looked up from reference TRBV7-9 and TRBJ2-7): DTGVSQNPRHKITKRGQNVTFRCDPISEHNRLYWYRQTLGQGPEFLTYFQNEAQLEKSRLLSDRFSAERPKGSFSTLEIQRTEQGDSAMYLCASSPTGTSGYEQYFGPGTRLTVT.

The chain has TRBV6-6 and TRBJ2-7; 7 nucleotides align to TRBD1. CDR3 size: 13 residues. Germline-derived CDR1 and CDR2 are MNHNY and SVGAGI (reference sequence). The V gene end was trimmed by 6 bases and the J gene end by 2 bases; junction bases not matched to a gene: 4. The DNA for the CDR3 is TGTGCCAGCAGGAAGGGACAGACCTACGAGCAGTACTTC. Its protein product is CASRKGQTYEQYF.

DNA of the CDR3: TGTGCCAGCAGTTTAGGGGGACTAGCGGGACAAACAGATACGCAGTATTTT. Amino acid sequence: CASSLGGLAGQTDTQYF. V and J are TRBV27 and TRBJ2-3, with 13 nucleotides matching TRBD2. V was clipped by 2 bases and J by 3 bases; unmatched bases: 5. Germline CDR1 and CDR2: MNHEY and SMNVEV (reference sequence). The CDR3 is made up of 17 amino acids.

This clone was detected once. The chain joins TRBV28 to TRBJ2-1; a weak D match, TRBD2 (5 bases). The CDR3 spans 13 residues. The germline V and J ends were trimmed by 8 bases and 4 bases, with 12 bases remaining between them. Germline CDR1 MDHEN, CDR2 SYDVKM. CDR3 sequence: CASAQGLYNEQFF. The DNA of the CDR3 is TGTGCCAGCGCCCAAGGACTTTACAATGAGCAGTTCTTC.